One sample yielded the 6 T cell receptor beta chains listed below, sequenced in a study of cytomegalovirus exposure and HLA in healthy donors. The protocol was immunoSEQ multiplex PCR, while the TCRdb copy is restricted to in-frame clones and leaves out a portion. The sample records roughly 180,000 clones, approximately 84% being singletons. Material for sequencing was PBMCs. These receptors all come from a man aged 18 to 30 in good health and CMV-seropositive.

This chain connects TRBV10-3 to TRBJ2-2; D uncertain. Germline CDR1 and CDR2: ENHRY and SYGVKD. V dropped 11 bases and J dropped 5 bases, with 12 bases sitting between them. The CDR3 is made up of 12 amino acids. The CDR3 DNA reads TGTGCCGCCCAACTACTTACCGGGGAGCTGTTTTTT. Translating gives CAAQLLTGELFF.

Only one count was recorded for this clone. The CDR3 reads CASREVGLAESNEQFF. CDR3 bases: TGTGCCAGCAGGGAAGTAGGACTAGCGGAATCCAATGAGCAGTTCTTC. V gene TRBV28 combines with J gene TRBJ2-1; 10 bases match TRBD2. J lost 6 bases, V lost 6 bases, and 11 bases had no gene match. The germline V gene encodes CDR1 MDHEN and CDR2 SYDVKM. This CDR3 has 16 residues.

In nucleotides, the CDR3 is TGCGCCAGCAGCTTGATTCAGACAGGGGCGGGGAACACCGGGGAGCTGTTTTTT. It encodes CASSLIQTGAGNTGELFF. The genes are TRBV5-1 and TRBJ2-2, with 8 bases identical to TRBD1. Germline CDR1 is SGHRS and CDR2 is YFSETQ. This CDR3 has 18 amino acids. The J segment lost 1 base and the V segment lost 1 base, leaving 9 bases of the junction unmatched.

V gene TRBV29-1 combines with J gene TRBJ2-5; possible D gene TRBD2, 5 bases. The length of the CDR3 is 13 residues. V lost 1 base to trimming and J lost 5 bases, with 11 bases between them. The germline gives CDR1 SQVTM, CDR2 ANQGSEA. The CDR3 region is CSVEAGWSETQYF. Here the CDR3 DNA reads TGCAGCGTTGAAGCGGGGTGGTCTGAGACCCAGTACTTC.

The chain employs TRBV11-2 and TRBJ2-2; no firm D call. The CDR3 covers 15 residues. Trimming pared 1 base from V and 7 bases from J, leaving 13 bases between. Germline V gene lookup returns CDR1 SGHAT and CDR2 FQNNGV. This CDR3 reads CASSLAHSSGGELFF. CDR3 nucleotide sequence: TGTGCCAGCAGCTTAGCTCACTCATCGGGCGGGGAGCTGTTTTTT.

The chain uses TRBV7-9 and TRBJ2-7; TRBD2 might be the D (5 bases). CDR1 is SEHNR and CDR2 is FQNEAQ in the germline V gene (reference sequence). The CDR3 length is 13 residues. With 1 base removed from V and 4 bases from J, the gap between germline ends came to 8 bases. CDR3 residues: CASSLGTGYEQYF. In DNA form, the CDR3 reads TGTGCCAGCAGCTTAGGCACGGGGTACGAGCAGTACTTC.